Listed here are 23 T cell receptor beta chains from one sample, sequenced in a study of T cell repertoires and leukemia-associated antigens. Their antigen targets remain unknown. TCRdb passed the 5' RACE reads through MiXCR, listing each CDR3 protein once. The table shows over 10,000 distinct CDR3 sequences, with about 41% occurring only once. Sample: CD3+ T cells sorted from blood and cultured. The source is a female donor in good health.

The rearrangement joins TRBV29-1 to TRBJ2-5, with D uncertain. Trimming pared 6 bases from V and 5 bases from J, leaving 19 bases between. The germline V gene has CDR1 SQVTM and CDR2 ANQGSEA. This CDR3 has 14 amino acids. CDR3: CSVPASPTWETQYF. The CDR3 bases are TGCAGCGTCCCAGCCTCCCCAACCTGGGAGACCCAGTACTTC. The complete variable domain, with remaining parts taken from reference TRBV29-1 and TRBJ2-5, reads SAVISQKPSRDICQRGTSLTIQCQVDSQVTMMFWYRQQPGQSLTLIATANQGSEATYESGFVIDKFPISRPNLTFSTLTVSNMSPEDSSIYLCSVPASPTWETQYFGPGTRLLVL.

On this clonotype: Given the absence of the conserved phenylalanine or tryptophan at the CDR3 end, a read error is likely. CDR3 region: CASSLGTPGTTDAQYL. The CDR3 nucleotides are TGTGCCAGCAGCTTAGGGACACCGGGGACCACAGATGCGCAGTATCTT. The chain employs TRBV7-6 and TRBJ2-3; the D gene could be TRBD1 or TRBD2 (5 bases each). Per the germline V gene, CDR1 is SGHVS and CDR2 is FNYEAQ. The CDR3 covers 16 residues.

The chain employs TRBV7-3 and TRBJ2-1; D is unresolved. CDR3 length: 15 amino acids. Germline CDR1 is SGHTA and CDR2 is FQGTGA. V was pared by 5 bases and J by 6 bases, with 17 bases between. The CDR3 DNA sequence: TGTGCCAGCAGCCCACGCTCGGGTTCTTTCAATGAGCAGTTCTTC. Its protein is CASSPRSGSFNEQFF. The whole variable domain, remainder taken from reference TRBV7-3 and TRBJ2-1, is GAGVSQTPSNKVTEKGKYVELRCDPISGHTALYWYRQSLGQGPEFLIYFQGTGAADDSGLPNDRFFAVRPEGSVSTLKIQRTERGDSAVYLCASSPRSGSFNEQFFGPGTRLTVL.

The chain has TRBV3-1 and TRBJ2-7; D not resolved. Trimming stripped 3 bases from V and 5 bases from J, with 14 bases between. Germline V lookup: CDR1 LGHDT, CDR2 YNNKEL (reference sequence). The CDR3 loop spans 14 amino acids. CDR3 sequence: CASSQIPGSDEQYF. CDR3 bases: TGTGCCAGCAGCCAGATTCCGGGTTCCGACGAGCAGTACTTC.

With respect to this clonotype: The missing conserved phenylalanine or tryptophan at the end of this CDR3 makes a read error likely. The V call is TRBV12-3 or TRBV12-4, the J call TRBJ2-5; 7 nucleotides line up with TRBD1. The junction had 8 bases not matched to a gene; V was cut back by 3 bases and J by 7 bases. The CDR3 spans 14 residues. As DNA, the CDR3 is TGTGCCAGCAGTTTGAAGAGGGGGCAGGGGACCCAGTACCTC. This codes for CASSLKRGQGTQYL.

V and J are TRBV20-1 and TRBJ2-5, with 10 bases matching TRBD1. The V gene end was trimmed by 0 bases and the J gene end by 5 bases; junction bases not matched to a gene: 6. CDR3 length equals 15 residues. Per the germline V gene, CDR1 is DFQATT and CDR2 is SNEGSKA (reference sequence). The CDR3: CSARESTGGWETQYF. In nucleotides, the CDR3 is TGCAGTGCTAGAGAATCGACAGGGGGCTGGGAGACCCAGTACTTC.

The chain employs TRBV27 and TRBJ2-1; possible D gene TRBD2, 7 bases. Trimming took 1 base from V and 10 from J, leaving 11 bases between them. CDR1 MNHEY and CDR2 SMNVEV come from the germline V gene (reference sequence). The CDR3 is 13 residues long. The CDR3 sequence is CASSLWGGREQFF. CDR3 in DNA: TGTGCCAGCAGTTTATGGGGGGGGCGAGAGCAGTTCTTC.

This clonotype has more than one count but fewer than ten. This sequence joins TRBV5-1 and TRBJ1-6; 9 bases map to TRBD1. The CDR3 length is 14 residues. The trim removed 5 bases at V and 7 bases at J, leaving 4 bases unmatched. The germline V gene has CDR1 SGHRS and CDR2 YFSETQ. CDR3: CASSTGTGNSPLHF. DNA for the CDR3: TGCGCCAGCAGTACCGGGACAGGGAATTCACCCCTCCACTTT.

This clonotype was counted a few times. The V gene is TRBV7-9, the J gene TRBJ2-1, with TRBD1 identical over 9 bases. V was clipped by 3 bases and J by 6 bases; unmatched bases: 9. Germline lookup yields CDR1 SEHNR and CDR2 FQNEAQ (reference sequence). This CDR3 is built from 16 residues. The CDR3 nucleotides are TGTGCCAGCAGCTTCGATCCGGGACAGGGCGGCAATGAGCAGTTCTTC. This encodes CASSFDPGQGGNEQFF.

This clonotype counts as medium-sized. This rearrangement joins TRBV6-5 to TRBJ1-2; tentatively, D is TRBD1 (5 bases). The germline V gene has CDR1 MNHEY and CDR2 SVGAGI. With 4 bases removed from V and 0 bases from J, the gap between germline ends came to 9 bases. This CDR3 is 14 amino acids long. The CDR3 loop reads CASSFRGANYGYTF. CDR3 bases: TGTGCCAGCAGTTTTAGGGGAGCTAACTATGGCTACACCTTC.

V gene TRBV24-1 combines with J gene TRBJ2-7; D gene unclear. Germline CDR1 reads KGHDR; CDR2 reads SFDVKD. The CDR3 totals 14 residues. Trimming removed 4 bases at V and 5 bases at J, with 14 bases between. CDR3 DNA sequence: TGTGCCACCAGTGACCGACGGAGAAGGAACGAGCAGTACTTC. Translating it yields CATSDRRRRNEQYF.

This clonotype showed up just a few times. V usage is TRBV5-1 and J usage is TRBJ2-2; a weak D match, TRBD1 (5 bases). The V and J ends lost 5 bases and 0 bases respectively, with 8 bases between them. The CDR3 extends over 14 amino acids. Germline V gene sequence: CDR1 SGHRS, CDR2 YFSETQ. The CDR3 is CASRTETNTGELFF. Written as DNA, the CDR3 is TGCGCCAGCAGGACAGAGACGAACACCGGGGAGCTGTTTTTT.

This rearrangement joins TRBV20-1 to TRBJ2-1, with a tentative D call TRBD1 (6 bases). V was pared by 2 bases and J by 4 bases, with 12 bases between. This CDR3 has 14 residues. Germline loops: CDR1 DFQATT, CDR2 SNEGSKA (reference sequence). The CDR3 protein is CSARISGVYNEQFF. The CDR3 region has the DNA TGCAGTGCTAGAATCTCAGGGGTTTACAATGAGCAGTTCTTC.

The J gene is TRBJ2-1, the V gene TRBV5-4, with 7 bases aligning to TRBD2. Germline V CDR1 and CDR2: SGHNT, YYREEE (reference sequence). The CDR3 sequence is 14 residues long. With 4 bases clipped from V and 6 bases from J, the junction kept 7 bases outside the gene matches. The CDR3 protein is CASSTTTGGNEQFF. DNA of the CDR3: TGTGCCAGCAGCACTACGACGGGAGGCAATGAGCAGTTCTTC.

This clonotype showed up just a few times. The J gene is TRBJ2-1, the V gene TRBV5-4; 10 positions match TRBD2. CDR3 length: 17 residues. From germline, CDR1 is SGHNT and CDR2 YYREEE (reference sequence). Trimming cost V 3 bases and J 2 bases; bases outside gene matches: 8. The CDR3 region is CASSWGTGLATYNEQFF. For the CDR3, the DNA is TGTGCCAGCAGCTGGGGAACGGGACTAGCGACCTACAATGAGCAGTTCTTC.

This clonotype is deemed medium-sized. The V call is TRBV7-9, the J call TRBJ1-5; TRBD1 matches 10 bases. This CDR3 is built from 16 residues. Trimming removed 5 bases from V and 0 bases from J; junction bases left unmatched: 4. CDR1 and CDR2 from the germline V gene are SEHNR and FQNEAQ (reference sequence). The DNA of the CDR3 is TGTGCCAGCAGCATCGGGACAGGGGATAGCAATCAGCCCCAGCATTTT. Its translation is CASSIGTGDSNQPQHF.

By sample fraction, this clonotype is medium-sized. The CDR3 here is CASSLLFTPPNTGELFF. The CDR3, as DNA: TGTGCCAGCAGCTTGCTCTTTACTCCACCCAACACCGGGGAGCTGTTTTTT. The V and J genes are TRBV5-6 and TRBJ2-2, with D unclear. Germline-derived CDR1 and CDR2 are SGHDT and YYEEEE. V was cut by 1 base and J by 2 bases, with 15 bases left in between. The CDR3 has 17 amino acids. The full variable domain, in which reference TRBV5-6 and TRBJ2-2 provide the parts outside the CDR3, is DAGVTQSPTHLIKTRGQQVTLRCSPKSGHDTVSWYQQALGQGPQFIFQYYEEEERQRGNFPDRFSGHQFPNYSSELNVNALLLGDSALYLCASSLLFTPPNTGELFFGEGSRLTVL.

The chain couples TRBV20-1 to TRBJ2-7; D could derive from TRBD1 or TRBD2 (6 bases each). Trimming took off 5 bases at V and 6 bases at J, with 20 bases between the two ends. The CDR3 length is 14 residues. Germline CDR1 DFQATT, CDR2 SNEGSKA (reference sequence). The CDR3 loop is CSAHLPGALGEQYF. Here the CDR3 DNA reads TGCAGTGCTCATCTCCCGGGGGCGTTAGGCGAGCAGTACTTC.

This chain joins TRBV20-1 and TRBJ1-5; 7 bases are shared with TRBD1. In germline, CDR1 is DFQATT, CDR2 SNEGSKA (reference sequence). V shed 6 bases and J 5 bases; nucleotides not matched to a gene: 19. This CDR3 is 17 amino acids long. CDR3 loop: CSAPRNRGPLVDQPQHF. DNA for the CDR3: TGCAGTGCCCCGAGGAACAGGGGACCCTTGGTTGATCAGCCCCAGCATTTT.

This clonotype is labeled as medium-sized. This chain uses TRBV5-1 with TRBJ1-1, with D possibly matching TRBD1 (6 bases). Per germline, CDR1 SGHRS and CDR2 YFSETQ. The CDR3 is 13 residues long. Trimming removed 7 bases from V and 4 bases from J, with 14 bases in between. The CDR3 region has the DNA TGCGCCAGCGGATTTCAGGGGTCCACTGAAGCTTTCTTT. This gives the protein CASGFQGSTEAFF.

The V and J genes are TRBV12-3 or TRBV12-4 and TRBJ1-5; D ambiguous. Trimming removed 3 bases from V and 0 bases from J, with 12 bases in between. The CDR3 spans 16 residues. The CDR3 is CASSLDRFGSNQPQHF. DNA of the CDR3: TGTGCCAGCAGTTTGGACCGGTTTGGTAGCAATCAGCCCCAGCATTTT.

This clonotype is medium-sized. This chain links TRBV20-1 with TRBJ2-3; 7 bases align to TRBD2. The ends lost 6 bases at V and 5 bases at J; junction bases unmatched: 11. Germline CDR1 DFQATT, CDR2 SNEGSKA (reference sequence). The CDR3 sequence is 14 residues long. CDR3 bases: TGCAGTGCCACCACCAGCGGGACCGGAGATACGCAGTATTTT. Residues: CSATTSGTGDTQYF.

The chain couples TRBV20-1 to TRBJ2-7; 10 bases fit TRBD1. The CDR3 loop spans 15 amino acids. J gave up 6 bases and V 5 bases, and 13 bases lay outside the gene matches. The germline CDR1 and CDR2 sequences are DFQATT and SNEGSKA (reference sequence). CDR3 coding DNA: TGCAGTGCTCTAAGCGGGACAGGGGCGCTTAGCGAGCAGTACTTC. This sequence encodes CSALSGTGALSEQYF.